This entry is about one T cell receptor (beta chain). A patient was excluded if there was uncontrolled infection, other autoimmune disease, pregnancy or lactation. The sample comes from a study of T cells in Graves' hyperthyroidism and ophthalmopathy. From RNA transcripts, TCR beta CDR3 regions were amplified. HTBI primers were employed in a first-round RT-PCR of the TCR CDR3. One entry per CDR3 protein, called by TCRdb with MiXCR from the multiplex PCR reads. The repertoire holds about 400,000 distinct CDR3 sequences, approximately 15% seen once, with over 12% in the top ten. The CDR3 runs 14 residues. The V gene's germline CDR1 is SGHRS and CDR2 YFSETQ. The V gene lost 4 bases and the J gene lost 1 base, with 8 bases spanning the gap.

The receptor comes from a woman younger than 35 with Graves' hyperthyroidism. The sequenced material came from blood. The V gene is TRBV5-1, the J gene TRBJ2-2, with D unresolved. The CDR3: CASSLDGNTGELFF. In DNA form, the CDR3 reads TGCGCCAGCAGCCTAGACGGGAACACCGGGGAGCTGTTTTTT.